These 27 T cell receptor beta chains originate from one sample sequenced in a study of T cells in localized non-small cell lung cancer. Assay used: immunoSEQ multiplex PCR; TCRdb lists only in-frame clones, some missing. The sample has about 21,000 clones; roughly 86% are singletons. Material: peripheral blood mononuclear cells, obtained before any cancer treatment. Receptor source: a male donor aged 60 or over with stage II lung adenocarcinoma.

The V call is TRBV11-1, the J call TRBJ1-6, with D perhaps matching TRBD1 (6 bases). Germline values: CDR1 SGHAT, CDR2 FQDESV (reference sequence). V lost 3 bases and J lost 5, with 14 bases in between. There are 16 residues in the CDR3. DNA of the CDR3: TGTGCCAGCAGCTTTCATCCAGGACAGCATAATTCACCCCTCCACTTT. Translating gives CASSFHPGQHNSPLHF.

V is TRBV7-2 and J is TRBJ2-5; D is ambiguous. From germline, CDR1 is SGHTA and CDR2 FQGNSA. V was pared by 4 bases and J by 5 bases, with 11 bases between. The CDR3 is 13 residues long. CDR3 loop: CASSSGPRETQYF. The CDR3 region has the DNA TGTGCCAGCAGCTCAGGCCCCAGGGAGACCCAGTACTTC.

The CDR3 is CASTLGRANTIYF. The CDR3 nucleotides are TGTGCCAGCACCCTGGGCAGGGCTAACACCATATATTTT. The chain has TRBV7-9 and TRBJ1-3, with TRBD1 as a possible D gene (5 bases). V dropped 7 bases and J dropped 7 bases, with 14 bases sitting between them. This CDR3 spans 13 amino acids. Germline assignment: CDR1 SEHNR and CDR2 FQNEAQ (reference sequence).

This chain joins TRBV5-3 and TRBJ2-7, with TRBD1 matching 7 bases. TRBV5-3 is designated an ORF whose function remains uncertain. Trimming removed 8 bases from V and 2 bases from J; junction bases left unmatched: 10. This CDR3 region has 14 residues. Here the CDR3 reads CASSPGTVAYEQYF. In DNA, the CDR3 is TGTGCCAGCAGCCCAGGGACAGTGGCCTACGAGCAGTACTTC.

The chain uses TRBV6-5 and TRBJ2-7; possibly TRBD1 for D (6 bases). Deletions cut 5 bases from V and 2 bases from J, with 10 bases between. The CDR3 runs to 13 residues. The germline CDR1 and CDR2 sequences are MNHEY and SVGAGI. This chain's CDR3 is CASSQGPPYEQYF. CDR3 DNA sequence: TGTGCCAGCAGTCAGGGGCCCCCCTACGAGCAGTACTTC.

The V gene is TRBV5-1, the J gene TRBJ2-1; 7 bases fit TRBD2. The germline V gene has CDR1 SGHRS and CDR2 YFSETQ. Trimming took 6 bases from V and 2 from J; bases not matched to a gene: 11. The CDR3 loop spans 16 amino acids. The CDR3 spells CASTIPGGGPYNEQFF. The CDR3 coding sequence is TGCGCCAGCACTATCCCGGGGGGTGGGCCCTACAATGAGCAGTTCTTC.

The chain combines TRBV4-1 with TRBJ2-2, with 8 bases matching TRBD1. V lost 4 bases and J lost 3; bases outside the gene matches: 4. The CDR3 extends over 15 amino acids. Germline V gives CDR1 MGHRA, CDR2 YSYEKL. The CDR3 sequence: CASSRGQGYTGELFF. CDR3 in DNA: TGCGCCAGCAGCCGAGGACAGGGATACACCGGGGAGCTGTTTTTT.

The rearrangement links TRBV27 to TRBJ2-7; TRBD2 aligns across 9 bases. CDR1 is MNHEY and CDR2 is SMNVEV in the germline V gene (reference sequence). The V gene end was trimmed by 6 bases and the J gene end by 5 bases; junction bases not matched to a gene: 11. The CDR3 has 15 amino acids. The CDR3: CASRTLTSGSHEQYF. CDR3 DNA: TGTGCCAGCAGGACGTTGACTAGCGGTTCCCACGAGCAGTACTTC.

The chain recombines TRBV2 with TRBJ2-1; D uncertain. Germline values: CDR1 SNHLY, CDR2 FYNNEI. The CDR3 contains 15 residues. V lost 7 bases and J 8 bases, leaving 21 bases between the germline ends. In nucleotides, the CDR3 is TGTGCCAGCACCGAGGAGCCGGGTAGTCTAGATGAGCAGTTCTTC. It codes for CASTEEPGSLDEQFF. The full variable domain, rest sourced from reference TRBV2 and TRBJ2-1, is EPEVTQTPSHQVTQMGQEVILRCVPISNHLYFYWYRQILGQKVEFLVSFYNNEISEKSEIFDDQFSVERPDGSNFTLKIRSTKLEDSAMYFCASTEEPGSLDEQFFGPGTRLTVL.

V is TRBV7-3 and J is TRBJ1-5; maybe TRBD1 (5 bases). Per germline, CDR1 SGHTA and CDR2 FQGTGA. Trimming removed 0 bases from V and 4 bases from J, with 10 bases in between. The length of the CDR3 is 15 residues. The CDR3 sequence: CASSLTGGNNQPQHF. The CDR3 region has the DNA TGTGCCAGCAGCTTAACCGGGGGTAATAATCAGCCCCAGCATTTT.

The gene calls are TRBV5-4 and TRBJ2-7; D might be TRBD1 or TRBD2, each matching 5 bases. Germline CDR1 SGHNT, CDR2 YYREEE (reference sequence). The CDR3 is 14 residues long. Deletions cut 5 bases from V and 3 bases from J, with 15 bases between. The CDR3 loop is CASRPGAGYYEQYF. CDR3 nucleotide sequence: TGTGCCAGCAGGCCCGGGGCGGGCTACTACGAGCAGTACTTC.

The rearrangement joins TRBV28 to TRBJ2-6, with 7 bases that match TRBD1. CDR1 is MDHEN, CDR2 SYDVKM, per germline. The CDR3 runs 14 residues. The junction had 9 bases not matched to a gene; V was cut back by 3 bases and J by 13 bases. CDR3 in DNA: TGTGCCAGCAGTTTGCCGACAGGGCAAGGAGTCCTGACTTTC. It specifies CASSLPTGQGVLTF.

The rearrangement links TRBV28 to TRBJ2-5; D might be TRBD1 or TRBD2, each matching 7 bases. V shed 5 bases and J shed 7 bases, with 14 bases lying between them. This CDR3 comprises 13 residues. Germline V gene sequence: CDR1 MDHEN, CDR2 SYDVKM. Written as DNA, the CDR3 is TGTGCCAGCAGTGCCCCAGGGGGGGGGACCCAGTACTTC. Translating gives CASSAPGGGTQYF. Full variable domain (remainder filled in from reference TRBV28 and TRBJ2-5): DVKVTQSSRYLVKRTGEKVFLECVQDMDHENMFWYRQDPGLGLRLIYFSYDVKMKEKGDIPEGYSVSREKKERFSLILESASTNQTSMYLCASSAPGGGTQYFGPGTRLLVL.

V usage is TRBV11-2 and J usage is TRBJ2-3, with a possible D match to TRBD2 (6 bases). The V gene lost 1 base and the J gene lost 1 base, with 15 bases spanning the gap. Germline loops: CDR1 SGHAT, CDR2 FQNNGV. The CDR3 length is 17 residues. CDR3 nucleotide sequence: TGTGCCAGCAGCTTAGCCCGCGTAGGAGGGGGCACAGATACGCAGTATTTT. Residues: CASSLARVGGGTDTQYF. The full variable domain, with the rest looked up from reference TRBV11-2 and TRBJ2-3, is EAGVAQSPRYKIIEKRQSVAFWCNPISGHATLYWYQQILGQGPKLLIQFQNNGVVDDSQLPKDRFSAERLKGVDSTLKIQPAKLEDSAVYLCASSLARVGGGTDTQYFGPGTRLTVL.

This chain joins TRBV7-6 and TRBJ2-1, with 11 bases matching TRBD2. The CDR3 length is 15 residues. Germline CDR1 SGHVS, CDR2 FNYEAQ. Losses at the gene ends were 5 bases for V and 5 bases for J; bases not matched to a gene: 5. The CDR3 protein is CASSQGLAANNEQFF. For the CDR3, the DNA is TGTGCCAGCAGCCAGGGACTAGCGGCAAACAATGAGCAGTTCTTC.

Points on this clone: Its ends do not fully match the called genes, so a read error is possible. The CDR3 loop is CASSLAQKNIQYF. The DNA of the CDR3 is TGTGCCAGCAGCTTGGCCCAGAAAAACATTCAGTACTTC. V usage is TRBV5-3 and J usage is TRBJ2-4; D is unresolved. TRBV5-3 is placed among ORFs of uncertain function. The CDR3 has 13 amino acids.

This clone was counted a single time. This chain links TRBV5-1 with TRBJ2-2; TRBD2 matches at 8 bases. Germline CDR1 and CDR2: SGHRS and YFSETQ. The CDR3 runs to 15 residues. V lost 0 bases and J lost 2; bases outside the gene matches: 0. The CDR3 bases are TGCGCCAGCAGCTTGGGGACTAGCAACACCGGGGAGCTGTTTTTT. Translated: CASSLGTSNTGELFF.

This chain uses TRBV27 with TRBJ2-3, with unresolved D. Germline loops: CDR1 MNHEY, CDR2 SMNVEV (reference sequence). The CDR3 spans 16 residues. Trimming removed 2 bases from V and 0 bases from J, with 12 bases in between. The CDR3 coding sequence is TGTGCCAGCAGTTTAGAAGGGATCCCTAGCACAGATACGCAGTATTTT. Protein sequence: CASSLEGIPSTDTQYF.

Notes on this clone: The junction does not match germline at one end; this may be a read error. J is TRBJ1-1 and V is TRBV2; perhaps TRBD1 as D (5 bases). Germline V lookup: CDR1 SNHLY, CDR2 FYNNEI. CDR3 length: 12 amino acids. The CDR3 here is CAGRPQNTEAFF. CDR3 bases: TGCGCGGGACGGCCGCAGAACACTGAAGCTTTCTTT.

This clone showed up just a few times. This chain links TRBV25-1 with TRBJ1-2; D ambiguous. Germline CDR1 and CDR2: MGHDK and SYGVNS. The CDR3 runs to 13 residues. V shed 1 base and J shed 4 bases, with 7 bases lying between them. As DNA, the CDR3 is TGTGCCAGCAGTGAATTGGGCATCTATGGCTACACCTTC. As protein: CASSELGIYGYTF.

The chain joins TRBV6-5 to TRBJ2-1; D is unresolved. The CDR3 is made up of 15 amino acids. Trimming left V 6 bases short and J 3 bases short, with 15 bases between. Germline CDR1 reads MNHEY; CDR2 reads SVGAGI. CDR3 sequence: CASSEDGTVYNEQFF. Here the CDR3 DNA reads TGTGCCAGCAGCGAGGACGGAACCGTCTACAATGAGCAGTTCTTC.

The chain couples TRBV28 to TRBJ2-7, with a weak D call TRBD2 (6 bases). CDR1 is MDHEN and CDR2 is SYDVKM in the germline V gene. The CDR3 totals 14 residues. Trimming cost V 4 bases and J 3 bases, with 13 bases left between them. The CDR3 region is CASSSHGSSYEQYF. The CDR3 bases are TGTGCCAGCAGTTCACACGGGAGTAGCTACGAGCAGTACTTC.

The chain is built from TRBV14 and TRBJ1-4; D is unresolved. This CDR3 has 11 residues. With 1 base removed from V and 15 bases from J, the gap between germline ends came to 9 bases. The germline V gene has CDR1 SGHDN and CDR2 FVKESK. The CDR3 bases are TGTGCCAGCAGCCAAGGCTACAGAATGTTTTTT. Its translation: CASSQGYRMFF.

CDR3 nucleotides: TGTGCCAGCAGCTTATCTAGCGGGGGGGGAGAGACCCAGTACTTC. Its translation: CASSLSSGGGETQYF. The V and J genes are TRBV7-2 and TRBJ2-5; 12 positions agree with TRBD2. Germline V gives CDR1 SGHTA, CDR2 FQGNSA. The CDR3 extends over 15 amino acids. With V trimmed by 2 bases and J by 4 bases, 2 bases remained unmatched.

This chain links TRBV19 with TRBJ2-4; D is possibly TRBD1 (5 bases). CDR1 is LNHDA and CDR2 is SQIVND in the germline V gene (reference sequence). The CDR3 is 13 residues long. The V and J ends lost 5 bases and 6 bases respectively, with 11 bases between them. CDR3 sequence (DNA): TGTGCCAGTAGTCCCAGGGATTCAAACATTCAGTACTTC. This codes for CASSPRDSNIQYF.

The rearrangement uses TRBV10-3 and TRBJ2-1; D unresolved. The germline gives CDR1 ENHRY, CDR2 SYGVKD. CDR3 length: 12 amino acids. Trimming pared 9 bases from V and 5 bases from J, leaving 11 bases between. The CDR3, as DNA: TGTGCCATAGCCGCCCCGAACAATGAGCAGTTCTTC. Translation: CAIAAPNNEQFF.

The chain carries TRBV21-1 and TRBJ2-7; the tabulated D call, TRBD2, remains unverified against the DNA. TRBV21-1 is marked as a pseudogene. This CDR3 is built from 13 residues. Here the CDR3 reads CASSLYDGTQQYF. The DNA for the CDR3 is TGTGCCAGCAGCTTATACGACGGGACTCAGCAGTACTTC.